There are many counts of the clone carrying this T cell receptor beta chain. Its antigen is as yet unknown. With V trimmed by 4 bases and J by 8 bases, 7 bases remained unmatched. Germline V CDR1 and CDR2: SGDLS, YYNGEE. This CDR3 contains 14 residues. The source of the sample is a study of T cells in Graves' hyperthyroidism and ophthalmopathy. Study in general: It was at initial diagnosis, before any treatment, that peripheral blood was collected. Whole-study findings and limits: Most thyroid clonotypes expanded above 0.001 were also detected in blood.

Preceding any ophthalmopathy symptoms, the blood sample dates from first hyperthyroidism diagnosis. Amplified regions were TCR beta CDR3 sequences from RNA transcripts. The HTBI primer set was used in a first-round RT-PCR of the TCR CDR3. TCRdb passed the multiplex PCR reads through MiXCR, listing each CDR3 protein once. The sample lists 300,000 to 450,000 distinct CDR3 sequences, around 16% occurring once. This sequence originates from a woman under 30 with Graves' hyperthyroidism that later progressed to Graves' ophthalmopathy. The sequenced sample consisted of blood. The rearrangement links TRBV9 to TRBJ1-4, with 8 bases identical to TRBD1. The CDR3 loop is CASSPTGVGEKLFF. In DNA form, the CDR3 reads TGTGCCAGCAGCCCGACAGGGGTCGGAGAAAAACTGTTTTTT.